This paragraph reports one TCR beta chain. The source of the sample is a study of blood T cell repertoires in COVID-19. The wider study: The analysed material was cDNA or gDNA that came from T cells, B-cell-depleted T cells, or PBMCs.

The Seattle site enrolled patients during active infection and followed them longitudinally. In the original workflow: Amplification of reference gene primers provided the estimated nucleated cell counts. The assay was immunoSEQ multiplex PCR, and TCRdb's table has in-frame clones only and misses some. Clone size and the V and J calls come from that table; the DNA yielded D and trimming. Among under 350,000 clones listed, 89% were seen once. The CDR3 has 14 residues. Per germline, CDR1 SGHTA and CDR2 FQGNSA. V lost 4 bases, J lost 1 base, and 3 bases stayed unmatched. V and J are TRBV7-2 and TRBJ1-2; 7 bases are a match to TRBD1. This TCR was sampled from a woman aged 30 to 39 with COVID-19, enrolled during active disease. Sequenced material: peripheral blood. CDR3 nucleotides: TGTGCCAGCAGCTCTGGACAGGTTAACTATGGCTACACCTTC. Residues: CASSSGQVNYGYTF.